The 21 T cell receptor beta chains below all came from one sample that was sequenced in a study of naive and memory T cell subsets. The beta constant-region primer was an equimolar mix of two oligonucleotides covering TRBC1 and TRBC2. Four rounds of PCR amplified the ligated cDNA using nested alpha and beta constant-region primers plus SP2. From the UMI-ligation and nested PCR reads, TCRdb called clonotypes with MiXCR, one entry per CDR3 protein. This table has around 29,000 distinct CDR3 sequences, 15% to 20% appearing once. Sequencing used effector memory CD4+ T cells from blood. Specified subset: effector memory, CD45RA- CD27-. The receptors stem from a human donor in good health.

In this sample, this clonotype turned up a few times. This chain links TRBV2 with TRBJ2-3; possible D gene TRBD2, 5 bases. The V gene lost 4 bases and the J gene lost 0 bases, with 8 bases spanning the gap. The CDR3 has 14 residues. CDR1 and CDR2 from the germline V gene are SNHLY and FYNNEI. The DNA for the CDR3 is TGTGCCAGCAGTGTCGGCGGGAGCACAGATACGCAGTATTTT. Translation: CASSVGGSTDTQYF.

The rearrangement links TRBV6-2 or TRBV6-3 to TRBJ2-1, with 12 bases that match TRBD2. Unmatched junction bases numbered 1, after V lost 0 bases and J lost 1 base. The CDR3 sequence is 17 residues long. From germline, CDR1 is MNHEY and CDR2 SVGEGT. The CDR3 DNA is TGTGCCAGCAGTTACTCTCTAGCGGGAGGGTCCTACAATGAGCAGTTCTTC. It specifies CASSYSLAGGSYNEQFF.

This clonotype appeared a few times. The chain couples TRBV7-9 to TRBJ2-7, with 8 bases matching TRBD2. Trimming took 3 bases from V and 6 from J; bases not matched to a gene: 10. The germline V gene encodes CDR1 SEHNR and CDR2 FQNEAQ (reference sequence). This CDR3 spans 15 amino acids. CDR3 DNA: TGTGCCAGCAGCTTCTCGGGACTAGTTTCATCCGAGCAGTACTTC. Its protein is CASSFSGLVSSEQYF.

The chain's CDR3 is CASSEKRVAGTGIATNEKLFF. Here the CDR3 DNA reads TGTGCCAGCAGCGAAAAAAGGGTTGCCGGGACAGGGATCGCAACTAATGAAAAACTGTTTTTT. The rearrangement joins TRBV11-2 to TRBJ1-4; 9 nucleotides agree with TRBD1. With V trimmed by 5 bases and J by 0 bases, 19 bases remained unmatched. Germline CDR1 SGHAT, CDR2 FQNNGV. The CDR3 has 21 residues.

This clonotype was detected ten times or more. The chain is built from TRBV20-1 and TRBJ2-1; 12 nucleotides match TRBD2. The CDR3 is 14 residues long. Germline trimming cut 3 bases from V and 16 bases from J; bases unmatched to any gene: 13. In germline, CDR1 is DFQATT, CDR2 SNEGSKA (reference sequence). The CDR3 loop is CSASSLAGGPFEFF. CDR3 coding DNA: TGCAGTGCTAGTTCCCTAGCGGGAGGGCCGTTCGAATTCTTC.

This clonotype was detected many times. This chain uses TRBV28 with TRBJ1-2; D is undetermined. Trimming stripped 1 base from V and 3 bases from J, with 6 bases between. There are 13 residues in the CDR3. Germline V gene sequence: CDR1 MDHEN, CDR2 SYDVKM. CDR3 coding DNA: TGTGCCAGCAGTTTATCATCGGACTATGGCTACACCTTC. It yields the protein CASSLSSDYGYTF.

This chain links TRBV20-1 with TRBJ2-7; D is tentatively TRBD1 or TRBD2 (5 bases each). The CDR3 totals 15 residues. Trimming removed 0 bases from V and 5 bases from J, with 17 bases in between. CDR1 DFQATT and CDR2 SNEGSKA come from the germline V gene (reference sequence). The CDR3 is CSAREGQGEYNEQYF. DNA for the CDR3: TGCAGTGCTAGAGAAGGGCAGGGAGAGTACAACGAGCAGTACTTC.

This clonotype was counted only a few times. V is TRBV6-2 or TRBV6-3 and J is TRBJ1-5; weak D call: TRBD1 (6 bases). CDR3 length: 14 amino acids. Germline V CDR1 and CDR2: MNHEY, SVGEGT. Trimming took off 6 bases at V and 1 base at J, with 10 bases between the two ends. Written as DNA, the CDR3 is TGTGCCAGCAGCGGACAGTCCAGCAATCAGCCCCAGCATTTT. It encodes CASSGQSSNQPQHF.

This clonotype was observed at least ten times. The V and J genes are TRBV9 and TRBJ2-6, with no clear D. The V gene's germline CDR1 is SGDLS and CDR2 YYNGEE. The CDR3 sequence is 14 residues long. Trimming took 1 base from V and 2 from J, leaving 4 bases between them. CDR3 sequence reads: CASSVNTGANVLTF. DNA for the CDR3: TGTGCCAGCAGCGTAAACACTGGGGCCAACGTCCTGACTTTC.

The J gene is TRBJ2-5, the V gene TRBV10-3; TRBD1 is a possible D gene (7 bases). The V gene lost 11 bases and the J gene lost 1 base, with 20 bases spanning the gap. Per the germline V gene, CDR1 is ENHRY and CDR2 is SYGVKD. The length of the CDR3 is 15 residues. The CDR3, as DNA: TGTGCCTCAACGGAGGGGGCTTCGTTCCAAGAGACCCAGTACTTC. Protein sequence: CASTEGASFQETQYF.

The CDR3 spells CASSLLGQGAYGYTF. As DNA, the CDR3 is TGTGCCAGCAGTTTATTAGGTCAGGGGGCTTATGGCTACACCTTC. The V and J genes are TRBV27 and TRBJ1-2; TRBD1 aligns across 8 bases. The CDR3 runs to 15 residues. V lost 1 base, J lost 5 bases, and 6 bases stayed unmatched. CDR1 is MNHEY, CDR2 SMNVEV, per germline (reference sequence).

This clonotype counts as medium-sized (0.01 to 0.1%). This sequence joins TRBV6-2 or TRBV6-3 and TRBJ1-1; D gene unclear. In germline, CDR1 is MNHEY, CDR2 SVGEGT. The CDR3 sequence is 16 residues long. V lost 2 bases to trimming and J lost 1 base, with 14 bases between them. The CDR3 reads CASSYALLQKNTEAFF. The DNA for the CDR3 is TGTGCCAGCAGTTACGCTTTGTTGCAGAAGAACACTGAAGCTTTCTTT.

In its sample, this clonotype was seen a few times. This chain links TRBV6-2 or TRBV6-3 with TRBJ1-5; D gene ambiguous. The CDR3 contains 15 residues. Deletions cut 6 bases from V and 0 bases from J, with 12 bases between. CDR1 and CDR2 (germline): MNHEY, SVGEGT. The CDR3 coding sequence is TGTGCCAGCAGGATGGCAGTTATTAGCAATCAGCCCCAGCATTTT. Amino acids: CASRMAVISNQPQHF.

This clonotype was recorded at least ten times. The J gene is TRBJ1-5, the V gene TRBV18; no clear D. Deletions cut 3 bases from V and 5 bases from J, with 8 bases between. This CDR3 region has 13 residues. Germline lookup yields CDR1 KGHSH and CDR2 LQKENI. The CDR3 sequence is CASSPENYQPQHF. In DNA, the CDR3 is TGTGCCAGCTCACCGGAGAACTATCAGCCCCAGCATTTT.

J is TRBJ1-5 and V is TRBV28; D ambiguous. Germline CDR1 MDHEN, CDR2 SYDVKM. The CDR3 consists of 14 residues. Between the trimmed V and J ends, which lost 5 bases and 7 bases, there was a span of 15 bases. CDR3 bases: TGTGCCAGCAGTGTGAGGGCCGGCCTCCAGCCCCAGCATTTT. This gives the protein CASSVRAGLQPQHF.

This chain links TRBV29-1 with TRBJ1-2, with D possibly TRBD1 on 6 matching bases. Germline assignment: CDR1 SQVTM and CDR2 ANQGSEA. V was clipped by 5 bases and J by 8 bases, with 18 bases between them. The CDR3 covers 13 residues. The CDR3 nucleotides read TGCAGCGTTCTCCGGGGGGGCGTAGACGGCTACACCTTC. It specifies CSVLRGGVDGYTF. Filled out from reference TRBV29-1 and TRBJ1-2, the complete variable domain reads SAVISQKPSRDICQRGTSLTIQCQVDSQVTMMFWYRQQPGQSLTLIATANQGSEATYESGFVIDKFPISRPNLTFSTLTVSNMSPEDSSIYLCSVLRGGVDGYTFGSGTRLTVV.

The chain is built from TRBV6-2 or TRBV6-3 and TRBJ2-5; 10 nucleotides line up with TRBD2. This CDR3 is 14 amino acids long. In germline, CDR1 is MNHEY, CDR2 SVGEGT. The V and J ends lost 5 bases and 4 bases, in that order; junction bases with no gene match: 4. The CDR3 protein is CASSPGTSVETQYF. In DNA, the CDR3 is TGTGCCAGCAGTCCCGGGACTAGCGTAGAGACCCAGTACTTC.

This clonotype has only a few counts. The chain links TRBV12-3 or TRBV12-4 to TRBJ1-4; D gene ambiguous. V was cut by 2 bases and J by 10 bases, with 11 bases left in between. This CDR3 contains 13 residues. As DNA, the CDR3 is TGTGCCAGCAGTTTAAAGTCCTGGGCAAAACTGTTTTTT. This translates into CASSLKSWAKLFF.

The CDR3 nucleotides are TGTGCCAGCAGCGCCGGTCAGCGGGCGGGCAATGAGCAGTTCTTC. Its protein product is CASSAGQRAGNEQFF. The gene calls are TRBV9 and TRBJ2-1, with TRBD2 as a possible D gene (6 bases). The CDR3 is 15 residues long. Per germline, CDR1 SGDLS and CDR2 YYNGEE. Between the trimmed V and J ends, which lost 3 bases and 6 bases, there was a span of 16 bases. Combining the CDR3 with reference TRBV9 and TRBJ2-1 gives the whole variable domain DSGVTQTPKHLITATGQRVTLRCSPRSGDLSVYWYQQSLDQGLQFLIQYYNGEERAKGNILERFSAQQFPDLHSELNLSSLELGDSALYFCASSAGQRAGNEQFFGPGTRLTVL.

This clonotype occurred many times. The chain links TRBV2 to TRBJ1-6, with 7 bases lining up with TRBD1. The J segment lost 4 bases and the V segment lost 6 bases, leaving 9 bases of the junction unmatched. The length of the CDR3 is 16 residues. Germline lookup yields CDR1 SNHLY and CDR2 FYNNEI. The CDR3 region has the DNA TGTGCCAGCAGGATCGCAGGGGGAAGTTATAATTCACCCCTCCACTTT. Translated: CASRIAGGSYNSPLHF.

This clonotype was detected a few times. The junction differs from germline at one of its ends, possibly a read error. This rearrangement joins TRBV27 to TRBJ2-3, with D unresolved. The germline V gene encodes CDR1 MNHEY and CDR2 SMNVEV (reference sequence). This CDR3 region has 12 residues. CDR3 in DNA: TGTGTCAGCAGAGGTAACACAGATACGCAGTATTTT. It yields the protein CVSRGNTDTQYF.